This T cell receptor (beta chain) came from a study of naive and memory T cell subsets (dated by TCRdb to 2016 to 2017). Notes on the research overall: The figure summarizing these samples reported some 10 blood donors, 7 tuberculin skin test biopsies and 3 saline control biopsies. Usually PCR2 was run as a SYBR Green qPCR and stopped at a set threshold, although low-input samples could use end-point PCR (roughly 6 cycles) instead. Points the paper makes about the study in general: The RNA-based method was acknowledged as potentially sensitive to TCR transcript changes with T cell activation and differentiation.

Using 3' ligation of a UMI-containing oligonucleotide to TCR cDNA, the study laid out a robust and sensitive protocol to amplify, sequence and analyze TCRs. For whole blood analysis, approximately 2.5 ml of peripheral blood was collected from healthy adult volunteers into Tempus tubes, and RNA was extracted following the manufacturer's instructions. Before reverse transcription, total RNA that had not been cell sorted was treated with RQ1 DNase, with a target input of roughly 1 to 1,100 ng. Libraries were prepared from skin biopsies and whole blood so that pipeline robustness could be tested in samples in which T cells form a minority population. The library was made by 5' RACE. The ligated cDNA was amplified in four rounds of PCR with nested alpha and beta constant region primers together with the SP2 primer. TCR RNA was reverse transcribed with SuperScript IV using alpha and beta constant region primers for the blood and skin samples. An oligonucleotide carrying the Illumina SP2 primer and a UMI was ligated to the 3' end of the cDNA by means of T4 RNA ligase 1. To prevent hairpin formation, the 12-nucleotide UMI was made up of two random hexamers with an eight-base spacer between them. TCR alpha and beta chain libraries were processed separately from the second PCR onward, with dual indexing for multiplexing. After pooling, the indexed libraries were analyzed by capillary electrophoresis and sequenced on either an Illumina MiSeq or NextSeq. To boost base diversity and improve cluster recognition, PhiX DNA at about 5-7.5% was spiked into the libraries. In the paper's pipeline: Demultiplexor extracted UMIs from read 2, combined them with read 1 TCR sequence, and split reads by sample indices. V and J genes and V-J junctions were identified by Decombinator, which gave every TCR a five-part identifier that included V and J deletions. Collapsinator used UMIs to correct sequencing errors and PCR amplification heterogeneity, producing a UMI-based abundance for each TCR. CDR3Translator turned identifiers into nucleotide sequence, translated the nucleotide sequence into amino acids, and pulled out CDR3 regions based on terminal motifs. Error-corrected counts of alpha and beta TCRs from blood and skin were compared after being normalized to the amount of input RNA. TCRdb's own reprocessing of the public reads used fastp at Q25 and MiXCR and kept productive beta chains. Every entry covers one CDR3 protein and lists the most common genes and DNA from its rows. TCRdb's processing, not the authors' own work, is the source of the V and J calls. Counted in this sample were roughly 60,000 distinct CDR3 sequences; roughly 6.7% of them appeared once. The ten largest clones capture over 7.5% of the sample.

A word on this clonotype: The antigen it recognizes is unknown. Base quality data are lacking; no much larger clone is found one base away.

The CDR3 spans 14 residues, from the cysteine through the phenylalanine. This entry keeps only the CDR3 DNA: 42 bases, framed from base 1. Here V drops 5 bases and J drops 1 base, and the junction holds 2 bases not matched to any gene. CDR1 and CDR2, per the germline V gene, are SGHTA and FQGNSA. This sequence uses TRBV7-2 and TRBJ2-1, with TRBD1 identical over 7 junction bases. The receptor's source is a male donor in good health. In nucleotide form, the sequence is TGTGCCAGCAGCCCCAGGGGGTCCTACAATGAGCAGTTCTTC. Its coded protein is CASSPRGSYNEQFF.